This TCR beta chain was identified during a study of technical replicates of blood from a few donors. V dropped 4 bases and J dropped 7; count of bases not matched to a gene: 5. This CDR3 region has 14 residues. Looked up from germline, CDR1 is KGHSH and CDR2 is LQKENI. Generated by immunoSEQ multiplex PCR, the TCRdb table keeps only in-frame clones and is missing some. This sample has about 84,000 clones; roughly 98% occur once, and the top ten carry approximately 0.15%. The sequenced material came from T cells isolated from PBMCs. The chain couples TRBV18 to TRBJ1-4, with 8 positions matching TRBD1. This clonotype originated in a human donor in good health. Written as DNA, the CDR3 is TGTGCCAGCTCACAGGGGACAGGAGGTGAAAAACTGTTTTTT. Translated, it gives CASSQGTGGEKLFF.